The rows below give T cell receptor beta chains drawn from one sample of a study of blood T cell repertoires in COVID-19. Data came from immunoSEQ multiplex PCR; TCRdb stores just in-frame clones and leaves some out. The sample has about 120,000 clones; roughly 90% are singletons. Sequenced sample: peripheral blood. These receptors were obtained from a woman aged 60-70 years with COVID-19, enrolled during active disease. Each CDR3 is given with its conserved first and last residue. Fields, in order: V gene, clone size, J gene, D gene, CDR3 protein, CDR3 DNA. The D gene is left open where the match is weak. For some rows the clone size is stated as once, few or many, or as a class when expanded; others skip it.

v_gene: TRBV4-1
abundance: .
j_gene: TRBJ1-1
d_gene: .
CDR3aa: CASSPSRAESTEAFF
CDR3nt: TGCGCCAGCAGCCCATCCAGGGCGGAGAGCACTGAAGCTTTCTTT

v_gene: TRBV21-1
abundance: .
j_gene: TRBJ2-4
d_gene: .
CDR3aa: CASSKNGGGPVKNIQYF
CDR3nt: TGTGCCAGCAGCAAAAATGGGGGAGGACCGGTTAAAAACATTCAGTACTTC

v_gene: TRBV15
abundance: .
j_gene: TRBJ1-5
d_gene: TRBD1
CDR3aa: CATSRDKTDRGTLGDQPQHF
CDR3nt: TGTGCCACCAGCAGAGACAAGACGGACAGGGGGACACTTGGGGATCAGCCCCAGCATTTT

v_gene: TRBV6-6
abundance: few
j_gene: TRBJ1-5
d_gene: .
CDR3aa: CASSLQVLPQHF
CDR3nt: TGTGCCAGCAGTTTGCAGGTCCTGCCCCAGCATTTT

v_gene: TRBV27
abundance: .
j_gene: TRBJ2-1
d_gene: .
CDR3aa: CASSPLYNEQFF
CDR3nt: TGTGCCAGCAGTCCCCTCTACAATGAGCAGTTCTTC

v_gene: TRBV19
abundance: .
j_gene: TRBJ2-5
d_gene: .
CDR3aa: CASSIGGGIQETQYF
CDR3nt: TGTGCCAGTAGTATAGGTGGGGGGATACAAGAGACCCAGTACTTC

v_gene: TRBV6-4
abundance: .
j_gene: TRBJ2-1
d_gene: .
CDR3aa: CASSPGFGDTSYNEQFF
CDR3nt: TGTGCCAGCAGTCCCGGGTTCGGGGATACCTCCTACAATGAGCAGTTCTTC

v_gene: TRBV30
abundance: .
j_gene: TRBJ1-1
d_gene: TRBD1
CDR3aa: CAWSVPLSGGRLEAFF
CDR3nt: TGTGCCTGGAGTGTACCTTTGTCAGGGGGCCGACTCGAAGCTTTCTTT

v_gene: TRBV27
abundance: .
j_gene: TRBJ1-1
d_gene: TRBD1
CDR3aa: CASSSRPGQGLGEAFF
CDR3nt: TGTGCCAGCAGTTCACGACCGGGACAGGGCCTCGGTGAAGCTTTCTTT

v_gene: TRBV28
abundance: .
j_gene: TRBJ2-7
d_gene: .
CDR3aa: CASSLGQGTYEQYF
CDR3nt: TGTGCCAGCAGTTTGGGGCAAGGGACCTACGAGCAGTACTTC

v_gene: TRBV5-1
abundance: once
j_gene: TRBJ1-6
d_gene: TRBD1
CDR3aa: CASSLRGQTNSPLHF
CDR3nt: TGCGCCAGCAGCTTGAGGGGACAGACTAATTCACCCCTCCACTTT

v_gene: TRBV9
abundance: .
j_gene: TRBJ1-2
d_gene: .
CDR3aa: CASSVEEFDGYTF
CDR3nt: TGTGCCAGCAGCGTAGAGGAGTTCGATGGCTACACCTTC

v_gene: TRBV19
abundance: .
j_gene: TRBJ1-3
d_gene: .
CDR3aa: CASSIDPGSGNTIYF
CDR3nt: TGTGCCAGTAGTATAGATCCAGGCTCTGGAAACACCATATATTTT

v_gene: TRBV6-5
abundance: .
j_gene: TRBJ2-2
d_gene: .
CDR3aa: CASSRPGTGELFF
CDR3nt: TGTGCCAGCAGTCGTCCGGGCACCGGGGAGCTGTTTTTT

v_gene: TRBV3-1/TRBV3-2
abundance: .
j_gene: TRBJ1-1
d_gene: .
CDR3aa: CASSLIGVGAFF
CDR3nt: TGTGCCAGCAGCCTGATAGGGGTTGGAGCTTTCTTT

v_gene: TRBV21-1
abundance: .
j_gene: TRBJ2-5
d_gene: .
CDR3aa: CASSLLAGGPLQETQYF
CDR3nt: TGTGCCAGCAGCCTACTAGCGGGGGGACCATTACAAGAGACCCAGTACTTC

v_gene: TRBV4-1
abundance: .
j_gene: TRBJ1-4
d_gene: .
CDR3aa: CASSLGGVLGNEKLFF
CDR3nt: TGCGCCAGCAGCCTGGGGGGGGTATTAGGAAATGAAAAACTGTTTTTT

v_gene: TRBV7-2
abundance: once
j_gene: TRBJ2-7
d_gene: TRBD2
CDR3aa: CASSRSGGQSSYEQYF
CDR3nt: TGTGCCAGCAGCCGTAGCGGGGGGCAGAGCTCCTACGAGCAGTACTTC

v_gene: TRBV5-1
abundance: .
j_gene: TRBJ2-2
d_gene: .
CDR3aa: CASSLTLATTGELFF
CDR3nt: TGCGCCAGCAGCTTGACTCTAGCCACCACCGGGGAGCTGTTTTTT

v_gene: TRBV3-1/TRBV3-2
abundance: few
j_gene: TRBJ2-5
d_gene: .
CDR3aa: CASRSGTQETQYF
CDR3nt: TGTGCCAGCAGGTCAGGCACTCAAGAGACCCAGTACTTC

v_gene: TRBV10-3
abundance: .
j_gene: TRBJ1-2
d_gene: TRBD1
CDR3aa: CAIREQGPGGYTF
CDR3nt: TGTGCCATCAGGGAACAGGGGCCGGGGGGCTACACCTTC

v_gene: TRBV19
abundance: once
j_gene: TRBJ1-6
d_gene: .
CDR3aa: CASSPGNNSPLHF
CDR3nt: TGTGCCAGTAGCCCAGGGAATAATTCACCCCTCCACTTT

v_gene: TRBV7-2
abundance: .
j_gene: TRBJ2-1
d_gene: .
CDR3aa: CASSLDRGRAYEQFF
CDR3nt: TGTGCCAGCAGCTTAGATCGCGGCAGGGCGTATGAGCAGTTCTTC

v_gene: TRBV12-3/TRBV12-4
abundance: .
j_gene: TRBJ1-1
d_gene: .
CDR3aa: CASSLSGRGAFF
CDR3nt: TGTGCCAGCAGTTTAAGCGGCAGGGGAGCTTTCTTT

v_gene: TRBV4-2
abundance: .
j_gene: TRBJ2-3
d_gene: TRBD2
CDR3aa: CASSQGVAGPDTQYF
CDR3nt: TGTGCCAGCAGCCAGGGGGTAGCGGGGCCCGATACGCAGTATTTT

v_gene: TRBV2
abundance: .
j_gene: TRBJ1-5
d_gene: .
CDR3aa: CASTTGAFNQPQHF
CDR3nt: TGTGCCAGCACGACGGGAGCTTTCAATCAGCCCCAGCATTTT

v_gene: TRBV6-4
abundance: .
j_gene: TRBJ2-2
d_gene: .
CDR3aa: CASSAQGNTGELFF
CDR3nt: TGTGCCAGCAGTGCCCAGGGTAACACCGGGGAGCTGTTTTTT

v_gene: TRBV6-2/TRBV6-3
abundance: .
j_gene: TRBJ2-5
d_gene: .
CDR3aa: CASSAAGVGTQYF
CDR3nt: TGTGCCAGCAGCGCGGCCGGGGTGGGGACCCAGTACTTC

v_gene: TRBV11-3
abundance: .
j_gene: TRBJ2-7
d_gene: TRBD1
CDR3aa: CASSRDRGYEQYF
CDR3nt: TGTGCCAGCAGCCGGGACAGGGGATACGAGCAGTACTTC

v_gene: TRBV7-6
abundance: .
j_gene: TRBJ2-2
d_gene: TRBD2
CDR3aa: CASSSFQRGAGTGELFF
CDR3nt: TGTGCCAGCAGCTCCTTTCAGCGGGGGGCGGGGACCGGGGAGCTGTTTTTT

v_gene: TRBV14
abundance: .
j_gene: TRBJ1-5
d_gene: .
CDR3aa: CASSQSKVEGRGYGQGLNQPQHF
CDR3nt: TGTGCCAGCAGCCAAAGTAAAGTCGAAGGCAGGGGCTACGGTCAAGGGCTAAATCAGCCCCAGCATTTT

v_gene: TRBV30
abundance: .
j_gene: TRBJ1-4
d_gene: TRBD1
CDR3aa: CAWSVLVGTADEKLFF
CDR3nt: TGTGCCTGGAGTGTACTTGTCGGGACAGCTGATGAAAAACTGTTTTTT

v_gene: TRBV19
abundance: .
j_gene: TRBJ1-3
d_gene: .
CDR3aa: CASSDQGSPGNTIYF
CDR3nt: TGTGCCAGTAGCGACCAGGGCTCCCCCGGAAACACCATATATTTT

v_gene: TRBV5-1
abundance: .
j_gene: TRBJ2-3
d_gene: .
CDR3aa: CASSWQGGGLDTQYF
CDR3nt: TGCGCCAGCAGCTGGCAAGGGGGGGGCCTGGATACGCAGTATTTT

v_gene: TRBV13
abundance: .
j_gene: TRBJ2-3
d_gene: TRBD2
CDR3aa: CASRPWTSGGATDTQYF
CDR3nt: TGTGCCAGCAGACCCTGGACTAGCGGGGGGGCTACAGATACGCAGTATTTT

v_gene: TRBV21-1
abundance: .
j_gene: TRBJ1-5
d_gene: .
CDR3aa: CASSKGWRGPEGINQPQHF
CDR3nt: TGTGCCAGCAGCAAAGGGTGGAGGGGCCCCGAGGGGATAAATCAGCCCCAGCATTTT

v_gene: TRBV12-3/TRBV12-4
abundance: .
j_gene: TRBJ2-5
d_gene: TRBD2
CDR3aa: CASSLGGEQTQYF
CDR3nt: TGTGCCAGCAGTTTGGGGGGGGAGCAGACCCAGTACTTC

v_gene: TRBV6-2/TRBV6-3
abundance: .
j_gene: TRBJ2-2
d_gene: TRBD1
CDR3aa: CASSGRGPNTGELFF
CDR3nt: TGTGCCAGCAGCGGTAGGGGGCCGAACACCGGGGAGCTGTTTTTT

v_gene: TRBV4-1
abundance: few
j_gene: TRBJ1-5
d_gene: TRBD1
CDR3aa: CASSQDGGQGNQPQHF
CDR3nt: TGCGCCAGCAGCCAAGATGGGGGACAGGGGAATCAGCCCCAGCATTTT

v_gene: TRBV4-3
abundance: .
j_gene: TRBJ1-2
d_gene: .
CDR3aa: CASSQDPQLLYYGYTF
CDR3nt: TGCGCCAGCAGCCAAGATCCGCAACTATTGTACTATGGCTACACCTTC

v_gene: TRBV7-6
abundance: .
j_gene: TRBJ2-2
d_gene: TRBD2
CDR3aa: CASRGASGSPLSNTGELFF
CDR3nt: TGTGCCAGCAGAGGGGCTAGCGGGTCCCCATTGTCGAACACCGGGGAGCTGTTTTTT

v_gene: TRBV6-5
abundance: .
j_gene: TRBJ2-6
d_gene: .
CDR3aa: CASSPITSGANVLTF
CDR3nt: TGTGCCAGCAGTCCGATTACTTCTGGGGCCAACGTCCTGACTTTC

v_gene: TRBV5-1
abundance: .
j_gene: TRBJ2-3
d_gene: .
CDR3aa: CASSLDGSTDTQYF
CDR3nt: TGCGCCAGCAGCTTGGACGGTTCCACAGATACGCAGTATTTT

v_gene: TRBV19
abundance: few
j_gene: TRBJ1-1
d_gene: TRBD1
CDR3aa: CASSQRWGTGREAFF
CDR3nt: TGTGCCAGTTCCCAAAGGTGGGGGACAGGGAGGGAAGCTTTCTTT

v_gene: TRBV3-1/TRBV3-2
abundance: once
j_gene: TRBJ2-3
d_gene: TRBD2
CDR3aa: CASSAHVAGGPADTQYF
CDR3nt: TGTGCCAGCAGCGCGCACGTAGCGGGGGGGCCTGCAGATACGCAGTATTTT